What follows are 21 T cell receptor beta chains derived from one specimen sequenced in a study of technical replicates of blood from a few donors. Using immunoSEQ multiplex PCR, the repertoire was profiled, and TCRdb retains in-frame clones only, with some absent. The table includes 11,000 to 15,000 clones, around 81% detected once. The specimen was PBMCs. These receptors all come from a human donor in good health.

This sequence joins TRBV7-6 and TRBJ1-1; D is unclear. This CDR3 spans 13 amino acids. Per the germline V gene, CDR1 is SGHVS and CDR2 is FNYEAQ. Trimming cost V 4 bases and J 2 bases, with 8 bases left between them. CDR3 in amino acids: CASSSLVNTEAFF. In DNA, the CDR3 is TGTGCCAGCAGCTCACTAGTTAACACTGAAGCTTTCTTT. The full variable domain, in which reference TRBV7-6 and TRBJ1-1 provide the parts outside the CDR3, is GAGVSQSPRYKVTKRGQDVALRCDPISGHVSLYWYRQALGQGPEFLTYFNYEAQQDKSGLPNDRFSAERPEGSISTLTIQRTEQRDSAMYRCASSSLVNTEAFFGQGTRLTVV.

CDR3 nucleotides: TGTGCCAGTAGTATAACGGGGGAAGAGACCCAGTACTTC. Translated, it gives CASSITGEETQYF. The chain links TRBV19 to TRBJ2-5; weak D call: TRBD2 (6 bases). The V end lost 2 bases, the J end lost 3 bases, and 7 bases lay between the germline ends. The CDR3 totals 13 residues. Germline loops: CDR1 LNHDA, CDR2 SQIVND (reference sequence). The full variable domain, with the rest looked up from reference TRBV19 and TRBJ2-5, is DGGITQSPKYLFRKEGQNVTLSCEQNLNHDAMYWYRQDPGQGLRLIYYSQIVNDFQKGDIAEGYSVSREKKESFPLTVTSAQKNPTAFYLCASSITGEETQYFGPGTRLLVL.

The CDR3 sequence: CASSLSSGITGELFF. CDR3 bases: TGCGCCAGCAGCTTATCTAGCGGGATCACCGGGGAGCTGTTTTTT. The chain has TRBV5-1 and TRBJ2-2; TRBD2 matches at 9 bases. This CDR3 is built from 15 residues. Per the germline V gene, CDR1 is SGHRS and CDR2 is YFSETQ. J was trimmed by 4 bases and V by 2 bases; bases with no gene match: 3. The full variable domain, completed using reference TRBV5-1 and TRBJ2-2, is KAGVTQTPRYLIKTRGQQVTLSCSPISGHRSVSWYQQTPGQGLQFLFEYFSETQRNKGNFPGRFSGRQFSNSRSEMNVSTLELGDSALYLCASSLSSGITGELFFGEGSRLTVL.

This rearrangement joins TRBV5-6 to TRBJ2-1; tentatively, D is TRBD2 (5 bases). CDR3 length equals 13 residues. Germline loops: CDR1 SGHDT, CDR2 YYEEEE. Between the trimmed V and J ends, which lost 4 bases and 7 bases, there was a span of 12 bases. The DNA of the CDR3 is TGTGCCAGCAGCCCCCTGGAGCGGAATGAGCAGTTCTTC. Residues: CASSPLERNEQFF. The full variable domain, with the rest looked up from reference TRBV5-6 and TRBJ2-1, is DAGVTQSPTHLIKTRGQQVTLRCSPKSGHDTVSWYQQALGQGPQFIFQYYEEEERQRGNFPDRFSGHQFPNYSSELNVNALLLGDSALYLCASSPLERNEQFFGPGTRLTVL.

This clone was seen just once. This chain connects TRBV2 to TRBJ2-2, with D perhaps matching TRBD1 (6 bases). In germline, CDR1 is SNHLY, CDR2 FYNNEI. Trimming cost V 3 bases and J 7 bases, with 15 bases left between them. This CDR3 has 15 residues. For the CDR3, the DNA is TGTGCCAGCAGTGATGAGACTCTCAGGGGCGGGGAGCTGTTTTTT. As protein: CASSDETLRGGELFF.

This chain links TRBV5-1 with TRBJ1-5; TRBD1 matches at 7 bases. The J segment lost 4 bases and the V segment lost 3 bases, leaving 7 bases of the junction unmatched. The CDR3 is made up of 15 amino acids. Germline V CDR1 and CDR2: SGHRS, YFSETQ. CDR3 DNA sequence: TGCGCCAGCAGCTCAACCGGGACAGCAAATCAGCCCCAGCATTTT. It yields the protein CASSSTGTANQPQHF.

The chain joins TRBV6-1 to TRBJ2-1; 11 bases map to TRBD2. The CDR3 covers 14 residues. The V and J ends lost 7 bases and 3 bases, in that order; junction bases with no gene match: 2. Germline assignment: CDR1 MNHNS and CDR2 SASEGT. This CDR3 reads CASKGTSGYNEQFF. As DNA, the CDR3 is TGTGCCAGCAAAGGGACTAGCGGCTACAATGAGCAGTTCTTC.

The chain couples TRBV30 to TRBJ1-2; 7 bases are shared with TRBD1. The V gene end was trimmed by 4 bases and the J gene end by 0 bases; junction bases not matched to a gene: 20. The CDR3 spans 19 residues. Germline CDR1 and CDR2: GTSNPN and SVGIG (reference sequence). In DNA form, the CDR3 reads TGTGCCTGGACCCCGCGCGGGACAGCCTCCTTAATGGCTAACTATGGCTACACCTTC. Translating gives CAWTPRGTASLMANYGYTF.

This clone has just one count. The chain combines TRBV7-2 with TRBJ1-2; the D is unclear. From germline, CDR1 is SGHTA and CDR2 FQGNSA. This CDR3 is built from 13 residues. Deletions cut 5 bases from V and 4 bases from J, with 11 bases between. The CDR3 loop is CASSPGSGYGYTF. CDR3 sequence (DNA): TGTGCCAGCAGCCCTGGGTCGGGCTATGGCTACACCTTC. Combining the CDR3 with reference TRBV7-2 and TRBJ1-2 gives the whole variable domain GAGVSQSPSNKVTEKGKDVELRCDPISGHTALYWYRQSLGQGLEFLIYFQGNSAPDKSGLPSDRFSAERTGGSVSTLTIQRTQQEDSAVYLCASSPGSGYGYTFGSGTRLTVV.

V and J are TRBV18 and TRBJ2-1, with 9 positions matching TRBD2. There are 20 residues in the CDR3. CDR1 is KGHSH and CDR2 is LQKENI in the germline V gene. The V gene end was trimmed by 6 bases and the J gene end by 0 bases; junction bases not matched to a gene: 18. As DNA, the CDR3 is TGTGCCAGCTCGTACCTAGGGGGCGGGAGGGCCCTGAGCTCCTACAATGAGCAGTTCTTC. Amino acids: CASSYLGGGRALSSYNEQFF.

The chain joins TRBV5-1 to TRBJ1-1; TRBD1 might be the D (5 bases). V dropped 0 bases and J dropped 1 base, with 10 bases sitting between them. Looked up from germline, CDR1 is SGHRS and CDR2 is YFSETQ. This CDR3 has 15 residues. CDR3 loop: CASSLVPGGNTEAFF. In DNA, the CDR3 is TGCGCCAGCAGCTTGGTCCCCGGGGGGAACACTGAAGCTTTCTTT.

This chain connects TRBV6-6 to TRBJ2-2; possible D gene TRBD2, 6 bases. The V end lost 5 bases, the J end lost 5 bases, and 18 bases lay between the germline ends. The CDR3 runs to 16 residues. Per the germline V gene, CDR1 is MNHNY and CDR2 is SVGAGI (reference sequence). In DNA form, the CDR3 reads TGTGCCAGCAGTCCCCCGGGACTGCGAACAACCGGGGAGCTGTTTTTT. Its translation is CASSPPGLRTTGELFF.

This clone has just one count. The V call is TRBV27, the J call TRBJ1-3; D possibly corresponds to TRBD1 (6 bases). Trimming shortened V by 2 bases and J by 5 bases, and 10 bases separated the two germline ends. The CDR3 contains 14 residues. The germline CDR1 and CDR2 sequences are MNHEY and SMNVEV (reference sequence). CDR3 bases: TGTGCCAGCAGTTTAAGGCAGGGGCGAAACACCATATATTTT. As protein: CASSLRQGRNTIYF.

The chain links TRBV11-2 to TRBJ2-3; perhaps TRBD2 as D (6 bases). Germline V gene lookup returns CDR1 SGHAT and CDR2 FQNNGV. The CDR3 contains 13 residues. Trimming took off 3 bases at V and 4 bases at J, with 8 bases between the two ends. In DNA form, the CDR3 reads TGTGCCAGCAGCTTCAGGGAGGCAGATACGCAGTATTTT. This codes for CASSFREADTQYF.

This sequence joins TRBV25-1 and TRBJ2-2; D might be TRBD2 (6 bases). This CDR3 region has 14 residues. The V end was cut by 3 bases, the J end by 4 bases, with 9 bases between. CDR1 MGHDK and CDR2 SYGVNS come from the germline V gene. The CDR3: CASSDGGGTGELFF. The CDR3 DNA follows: TGTGCCAGCAGTGATGGGGGAGGCACCGGGGAGCTGTTTTTT.

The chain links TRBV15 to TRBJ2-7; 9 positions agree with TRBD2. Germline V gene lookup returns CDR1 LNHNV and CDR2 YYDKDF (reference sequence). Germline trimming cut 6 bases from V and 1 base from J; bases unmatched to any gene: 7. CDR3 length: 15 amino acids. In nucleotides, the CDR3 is TGTGCCACCAGATTAGCGGGAGTTGTGTCCTACGAGCAGTACTTC. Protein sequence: CATRLAGVVSYEQYF.

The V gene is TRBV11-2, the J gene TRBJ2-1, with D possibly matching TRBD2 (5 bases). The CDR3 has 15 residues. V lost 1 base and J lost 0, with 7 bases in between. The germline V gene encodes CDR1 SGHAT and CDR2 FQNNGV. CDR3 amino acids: CASSLGGSSYNEQFF. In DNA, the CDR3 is TGTGCCAGCAGCTTAGGTGGGAGCTCCTACAATGAGCAGTTCTTC.

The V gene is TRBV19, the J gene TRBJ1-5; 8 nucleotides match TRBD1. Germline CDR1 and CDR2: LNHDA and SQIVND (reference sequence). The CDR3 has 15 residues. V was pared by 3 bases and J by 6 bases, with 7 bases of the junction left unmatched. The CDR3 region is CASSIVPDRAQPQHF. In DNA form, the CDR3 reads TGTGCCAGTAGTATTGTCCCGGACAGGGCTCAGCCCCAGCATTTT.

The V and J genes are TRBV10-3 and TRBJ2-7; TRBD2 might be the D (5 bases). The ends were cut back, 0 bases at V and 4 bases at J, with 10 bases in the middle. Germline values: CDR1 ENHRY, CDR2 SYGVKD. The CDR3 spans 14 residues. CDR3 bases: TGTGCCATCAGTGAGTCGCGGAGGAGGTACGAGCAGTACTTC. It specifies CAISESRRRYEQYF.

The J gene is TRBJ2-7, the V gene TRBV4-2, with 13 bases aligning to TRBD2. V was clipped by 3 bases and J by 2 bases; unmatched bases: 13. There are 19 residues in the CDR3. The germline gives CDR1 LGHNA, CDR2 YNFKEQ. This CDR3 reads CASSQARTSGRAVPYEQYF. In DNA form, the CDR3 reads TGTGCCAGCAGCCAGGCAAGGACTAGCGGGAGAGCGGTCCCCTACGAGCAGTACTTC.

The CDR3 reads CASSGTSGKYTGELFF. The CDR3 DNA follows: TGTGCCAGCAGCGGGACTAGCGGGAAGTACACCGGGGAGCTGTTTTTT. The chain combines TRBV27 with TRBJ2-2; 13 nucleotides line up with TRBD2. The V gene end was trimmed by 6 bases and the J gene end by 3 bases; junction bases not matched to a gene: 4. The CDR3 is 16 amino acids. Germline assignment: CDR1 MNHEY and CDR2 SMNVEV (reference sequence).